This paragraph reports one T cell receptor (beta chain). Antigen specificity is unknown. Assay: immunoSEQ multiplex PCR; the TCRdb copy retains only in-frame clones and omits some. The sample records 90,000 to 150,000 clones, about 85% being singletons. CDR1 is SGHRS and CDR2 is YFSETQ in the germline V gene. The junction had 6 bases not matched to a gene; V was cut back by 4 bases and J by 0 bases. This CDR3 comprises 16 residues. The sample is drawn from a study of T cell responses to AZD1222 COVID-19 vaccine. Looking at the study overall: Doses given second, at about 4 or about 12 weeks, were pooled.

Study-level findings and limits: Spike-specific TCR breadth and depth went up after people got two AZD1222 doses. Donor demographics were predominantly white British with a female majority; clonal diversity may be underestimated.

This receptor was obtained from an adult in good health. This chain connects TRBV5-1 to TRBJ1-3, with 8 bases that match TRBD1. Specimen: peripheral blood, collected on day 0 of AZD1222 vaccination. CDR3: CASSGGTGSSGNTIYF. In nucleotides, the CDR3 is TGCGCCAGCAGCGGCGGGACAGGTAGCTCTGGAAACACCATATATTTT. Full variable domain (outside the CDR3, taken from reference TRBV5-1 and TRBJ1-3): KAGVTQTPRYLIKTRGQQVTLSCSPISGHRSVSWYQQTPGQGLQFLFEYFSETQRNKGNFPGRFSGRQFSNSRSEMNVSTLELGDSALYLCASSGGTGSSGNTIYFGEGSWLTVV.